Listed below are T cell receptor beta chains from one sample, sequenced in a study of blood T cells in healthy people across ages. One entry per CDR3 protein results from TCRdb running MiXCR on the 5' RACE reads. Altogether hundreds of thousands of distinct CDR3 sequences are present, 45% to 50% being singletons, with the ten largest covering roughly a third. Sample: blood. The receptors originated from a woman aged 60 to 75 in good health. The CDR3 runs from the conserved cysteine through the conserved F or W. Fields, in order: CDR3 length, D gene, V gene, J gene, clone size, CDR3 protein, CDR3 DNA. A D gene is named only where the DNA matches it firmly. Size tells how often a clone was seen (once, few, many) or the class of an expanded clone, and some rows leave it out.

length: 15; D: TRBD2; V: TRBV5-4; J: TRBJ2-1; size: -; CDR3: CASRKSGTINNEQFF; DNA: TGTGCCAGCAGAAAGAGCGGGACCATTAACAATGAGCAGTTCTTC
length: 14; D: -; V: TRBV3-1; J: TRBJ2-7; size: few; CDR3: CASSLPDPTSEQYF; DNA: TGTGCCAGCAGCCTCCCGGATCCTACTAGCGAGCAGTACTTC
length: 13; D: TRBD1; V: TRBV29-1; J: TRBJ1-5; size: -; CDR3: CSVESGGGQPQHF; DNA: TGCAGCGTTGAGTCAGGGGGCGGTCAGCCCCAGCATTTT
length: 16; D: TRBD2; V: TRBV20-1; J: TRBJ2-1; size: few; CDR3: CSAGGVVAATYNEQFF; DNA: TGCAGTGCGGGGGGGGTTGTGGCGGCGACCTACAATGAGCAGTTCTTC
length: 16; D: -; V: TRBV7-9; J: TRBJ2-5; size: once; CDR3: CASSSPESVPQETQYF; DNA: TGTGCCAGCAGCTCCCCCGAGAGCGTCCCTCAAGAGACCCAGTACTTC
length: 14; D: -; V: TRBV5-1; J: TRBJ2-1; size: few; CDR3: CASSLNRGGHEQFF; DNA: TGCGCCAGCAGCTTGAATCGGGGAGGCCATGAGCAGTTCTTC
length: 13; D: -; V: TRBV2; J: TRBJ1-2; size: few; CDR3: CASSEQGGNGYTF; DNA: TGTGCCAGCAGCGAACAGGGTGGGAATGGCTACACCTTC
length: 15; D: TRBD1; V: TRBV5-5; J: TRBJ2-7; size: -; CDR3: CASSLTRTGLNEQYF; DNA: TGTGCCAGCAGCTTGACTAGGACAGGGCTAAACGAGCAGTACTTC
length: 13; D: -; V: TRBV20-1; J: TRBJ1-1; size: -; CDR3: CSIRPWMNTEAFF; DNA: TGCAGTATTCGACCTTGGATGAACACTGAAGCTTTCTTT
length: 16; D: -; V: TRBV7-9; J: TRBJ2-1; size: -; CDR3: CASSPRGSGLYNEQFF; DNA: TGTGCCAGCAGCCCAAGGGGTAGCGGACTATACAATGAGCAGTTCTTC
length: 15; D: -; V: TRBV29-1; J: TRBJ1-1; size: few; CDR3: CSVEVFRRGGSEAFF; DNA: TGCAGCGTTGAAGTTTTCCGTCGCGGAGGCTCAGAAGCTTTCTTT
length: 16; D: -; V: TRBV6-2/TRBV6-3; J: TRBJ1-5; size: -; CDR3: CASSTQGRGNNQPQHF; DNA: TGTGCCAGCAGCACCCAGGGCAGAGGGAACAATCAGCCCCAGCATTTT
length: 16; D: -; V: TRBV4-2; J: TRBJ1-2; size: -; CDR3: CASSQGSGAPVYGYTF; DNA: TGTGCCAGCAGCCAAGGGTCAGGCGCCCCGGTTTATGGCTACACCTTC
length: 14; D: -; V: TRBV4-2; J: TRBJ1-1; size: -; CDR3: CASSLQSMNTEAFF; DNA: TGTGCCAGCAGCCTACAGAGCATGAACACTGAAGCTTTCTTT
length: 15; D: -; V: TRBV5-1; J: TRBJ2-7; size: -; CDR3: CASSLEAGGDYEQYF; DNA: TGCGCCAGCAGCTTGGAGGCGGGCGGGGACTACGAGCAGTACTTC
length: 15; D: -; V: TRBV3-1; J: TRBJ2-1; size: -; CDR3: CASSNSGHRTYEQFF; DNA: TGTGCCAGCAGCAATAGCGGCCATCGAACCTATGAGCAGTTCTTC
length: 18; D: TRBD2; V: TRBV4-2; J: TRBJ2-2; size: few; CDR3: CASSQDPSSGMGTGELFF; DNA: TGTGCCAGCAGCCAAGACCCTTCTAGCGGGATGGGCACCGGGGAGCTGTTTTTT
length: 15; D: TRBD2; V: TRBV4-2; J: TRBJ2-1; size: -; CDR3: CSSSHTSGSYNEQFF; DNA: TGTTCCAGCAGCCACACTAGCGGGAGTTACAACGAGCAGTTCTTC
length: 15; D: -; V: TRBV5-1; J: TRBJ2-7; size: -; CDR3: CASSLGHSGGYEQYF; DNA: TGCGCCAGCAGCTTGGGCCACAGCGGAGGGTACGAGCAGTACTTC
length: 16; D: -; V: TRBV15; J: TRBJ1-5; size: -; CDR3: CATSRDIPTVNQPQHF; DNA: TGTGCCACCAGCAGAGATATTCCGACAGTCAATCAGCCCCAGCATTTT
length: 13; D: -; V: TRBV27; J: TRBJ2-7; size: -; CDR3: CASSSSRNHEQYF; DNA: TGTGCCAGCAGTTCCTCCAGGAACCACGAGCAGTACTTC
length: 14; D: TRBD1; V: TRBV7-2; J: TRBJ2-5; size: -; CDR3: CASSTGTGRETQYF; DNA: TGTGCCAGCAGCACTGGGACAGGGAGGGAGACCCAGTACTTC
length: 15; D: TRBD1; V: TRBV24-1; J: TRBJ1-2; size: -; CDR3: CATSEGTAGFYGYTF; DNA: TGTGCCACCAGTGAAGGGACAGCGGGGTTCTATGGCTACACCTTC